The 17 T cell receptor beta chains presented below share a single source sample, sequenced in a study of control samples from healthy donors and cancer patients. Profiling relied on immunoSEQ multiplex PCR, and the TCRdb table lists in-frame clones only, not all of them. This table has 150,000 or so clones, more than 85% appearing once. Specimen: blood. The receptor set was obtained from a man aged 18 to 30 in good health.

The gene calls are TRBV29-1 and TRBJ1-1; maybe TRBD1 (6 bases). Germline-derived CDR1 and CDR2 are SQVTM and ANQGSEA. The CDR3 totals 11 residues. V lost 7 bases and J 2 bases, leaving 8 bases between the germline ends. Here the CDR3 DNA reads TGCAGCGCACAGGGTAACACTGAAGCTTTCTTT. Translating it yields CSAQGNTEAFF.

The rearrangement links TRBV3-1 (or the pseudogene TRBV3-2) to TRBJ2-7, with no clear D. This CDR3 region has 12 residues. CDR1 LGHDT and CDR2 YNNKEL come from the germline V gene (reference sequence). V gave up 0 bases and J gave up 9 bases, with 9 bases separating them. The CDR3 spells CASSQDSDAQYF. The DNA for the CDR3 is TGTGCCAGCAGCCAAGATTCGGACGCGCAGTACTTC.

The chain combines TRBV5-4 with TRBJ1-1; 9 bases agree with TRBD1. This CDR3 has 15 residues. CDR1 SGHNT and CDR2 YYREEE come from the germline V gene (reference sequence). Unmatched junction bases numbered 8, after V lost 3 bases and J lost 5 bases. The CDR3 coding sequence is TGTGCCAGCAGCTACCGGACAGGGGCGGGAACTGAAGCTTTCTTT. This codes for CASSYRTGAGTEAFF.

V and J are TRBV7-2 and TRBJ1-5; TRBD1 is a possible D gene (5 bases). Germline assignment: CDR1 SGHTA and CDR2 FQGNSA. There are 15 residues in the CDR3. The V gene lost 1 base and the J gene lost 6 bases, with 13 bases spanning the gap. CDR3 sequence (DNA): TGTGCCAGCAGCTTAGGCAGGGCTCAGGGTCAGCCCCAGCATTTT. Its protein is CASSLGRAQGQPQHF.

The CDR3, as DNA: TGTGCCAGTAAGCTATCAGGGGGCCGGAGCAATCAGCCCCAGCATTTT. Protein product: CASKLSGGRSNQPQHF. This chain joins TRBV19 and TRBJ1-5; 8 bases fit TRBD1. Trimming at V came to 7 bases and at J to 1 base, leaving 9 bases not matched to a gene. CDR1 is LNHDA, CDR2 SQIVND, per germline (reference sequence). This CDR3 has 16 amino acids.

The J gene is TRBJ2-7, the V gene TRBV28; maybe TRBD2 (6 bases). CDR1 and CDR2 from the germline V gene are MDHEN and SYDVKM. Deletions cut 1 base from V and 4 bases from J, with 14 bases between. The CDR3 has 15 residues. The CDR3 is CASSLFLAYEYEQYF. The CDR3 DNA follows: TGTGCCAGCAGTTTATTTCTAGCGTACGAATACGAGCAGTACTTC. Combining the CDR3 with reference TRBV28 and TRBJ2-7 gives the whole variable domain DVKVTQSSRYLVKRTGEKVFLECVQDMDHENMFWYRQDPGLGLRLIYFSYDVKMKEKGDIPEGYSVSREKKERFSLILESASTNQTSMYLCASSLFLAYEYEQYFGPGTRLTVT.

This clone appeared once. The chain couples TRBV5-1 to TRBJ2-2, with TRBD1 identical over 7 bases. With 0 bases clipped from V and 4 bases from J, the junction kept 9 bases outside the gene matches. The CDR3 is made up of 17 amino acids. CDR1 and CDR2 (germline): SGHRS, YFSETQ. The CDR3 here is CASSLARGTRGTGELFF. CDR3 bases: TGCGCCAGCAGCTTGGCCAGGGGGACACGGGGCACCGGGGAGCTGTTTTTT. Together with reference TRBV5-1 and TRBJ2-2, the CDR3 gives the full variable domain: KAGVTQTPRYLIKTRGQQVTLSCSPISGHRSVSWYQQTPGQGLQFLFEYFSETQRNKGNFPGRFSGRQFSNSRSEMNVSTLELGDSALYLCASSLARGTRGTGELFFGEGSRLTVL.

This clone was recorded only once. The chain uses TRBV20-1 and TRBJ2-5; D uncertain. V shed 3 bases and J shed 3 bases, with 8 bases lying between them. CDR1 is DFQATT and CDR2 is SNEGSKA in the germline V gene (reference sequence). The CDR3 is 12 amino acids. CDR3 DNA sequence: TGCAGTGCTAGTGACACCGAAGAGACCCAGTACTTC. This codes for CSASDTEETQYF.

This clone appeared a single time. This chain uses TRBV6-6 with TRBJ2-7; 7 nucleotides line up with TRBD1. Trimming took 6 bases from V and 4 from J; bases not matched to a gene: 9. Germline lookup yields CDR1 MNHNY and CDR2 SVGAGI (reference sequence). This CDR3 is 14 amino acids long. The CDR3 loop is CASRPGQRLYEQYF. Here the CDR3 DNA reads TGTGCCAGCAGACCGGGACAGAGACTTTACGAGCAGTACTTC.

The chain links TRBV19 to TRBJ2-6; D unresolved. The CDR3 loop spans 12 amino acids. From germline, CDR1 is LNHDA and CDR2 SQIVND (reference sequence). V dropped 7 bases and J dropped 1 base, with 2 bases sitting between them. The CDR3 DNA follows: TGTGCCAGTATTTCTGGGGCCAACGTCCTGACTTTC. This encodes CASISGANVLTF.

J is TRBJ1-3 and V is TRBV15, with unresolved D. Germline V gene sequence: CDR1 LNHNV, CDR2 YYDKDF (reference sequence). The CDR3 contains 16 residues. Between the trimmed V and J ends, which lost 7 bases and 0 bases, there was a span of 16 bases. CDR3 region: CATTIGTRRSGNTIYF. The CDR3 DNA reads TGTGCCACCACTATCGGCACCCGCCGCTCTGGAAACACCATATATTTT.

The rearrangement uses TRBV7-9 and TRBJ1-4; D perhaps matches TRBD1 (6 bases). V dropped 5 bases and J dropped 3 bases, with 22 bases sitting between them. Per germline, CDR1 SEHNR and CDR2 FQNEAQ (reference sequence). This CDR3 has 18 amino acids. This CDR3 reads CASSLILSYRAANEKLFF. The CDR3 bases are TGTGCCAGCAGCCTCATACTCTCCTACAGGGCAGCTAATGAAAAACTGTTTTTT.

V is TRBV6-5 and J is TRBJ2-1, with 9 positions matching TRBD1. Losses at the gene ends were 7 bases for V and 1 base for J; bases not matched to a gene: 2. CDR1 and CDR2 (germline): MNHEY, SVGAGI. This CDR3 has 14 residues. CDR3 coding DNA: TGTGCCAGCAACGGACAGGGGTCCTACAATGAGCAGTTCTTC. Translation: CASNGQGSYNEQFF.

This chain joins TRBV10-3 and TRBJ2-2; D perhaps matches TRBD2 (5 bases). The CDR3 runs to 16 residues. Germline V CDR1 and CDR2: ENHRY, SYGVKD. V shed 4 bases and J shed 2 bases, with 14 bases lying between them. CDR3 DNA sequence: TGTGCCATCAGTGGGATGGGAACGGGAAACACCGGGGAGCTGTTTTTT. It translates to CAISGMGTGNTGELFF.

The chain uses TRBV30 and TRBJ2-7; TRBD1 matches 12 bases. The CDR3 extends over 12 amino acids. The V gene's germline CDR1 is GTSNPN and CDR2 SVGIG (reference sequence). The trim removed 5 bases at V and 12 bases at J, leaving 8 bases unmatched. Here the CDR3 reads CAWGDRGRMRYF. The CDR3 DNA follows: TGTGCCTGGGGGGACAGGGGGCGGATGAGGTACTTC.

V gene TRBV7-6 combines with J gene TRBJ2-1; no firm D call. Germline lookup yields CDR1 SGHVS and CDR2 FNYEAQ. The CDR3 covers 17 residues. Trimming removed 5 bases at V and 4 bases at J, with 21 bases between. CDR3 amino acids: CASSRFPMGGVYNEQFF. CDR3 DNA sequence: TGTGCCAGCAGCCGTTTCCCCATGGGTGGGGTATACAATGAGCAGTTCTTC.

This clone is a singleton in its sample. The V and J genes are TRBV5-4 and TRBJ2-7; possibly TRBD2 for D (5 bases). Trimming removed 1 base at V and 4 bases at J, with 18 bases between. The germline V gene has CDR1 SGHNT and CDR2 YYREEE (reference sequence). The CDR3 is made up of 16 amino acids. Here the CDR3 reads CASSLTPYELAYEQYF. CDR3 sequence (DNA): TGTGCCAGCAGCTTGACCCCATACGAGCTAGCTTACGAGCAGTACTTC.